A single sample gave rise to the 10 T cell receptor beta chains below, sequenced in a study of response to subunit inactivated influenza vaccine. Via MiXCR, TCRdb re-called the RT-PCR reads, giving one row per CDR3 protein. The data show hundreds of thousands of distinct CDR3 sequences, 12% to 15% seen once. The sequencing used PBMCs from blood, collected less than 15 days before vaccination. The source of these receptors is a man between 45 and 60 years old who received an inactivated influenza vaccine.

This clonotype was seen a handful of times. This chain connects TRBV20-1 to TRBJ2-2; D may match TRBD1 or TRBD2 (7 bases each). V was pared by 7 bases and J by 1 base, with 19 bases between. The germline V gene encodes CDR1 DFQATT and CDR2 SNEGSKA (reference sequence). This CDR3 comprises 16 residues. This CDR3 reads CSVRGGGGRNTGELFF. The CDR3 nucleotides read TGCAGTGTCCGAGGAGGGGGCGGGAGGAACACCGGGGAGCTGTTTTTT.

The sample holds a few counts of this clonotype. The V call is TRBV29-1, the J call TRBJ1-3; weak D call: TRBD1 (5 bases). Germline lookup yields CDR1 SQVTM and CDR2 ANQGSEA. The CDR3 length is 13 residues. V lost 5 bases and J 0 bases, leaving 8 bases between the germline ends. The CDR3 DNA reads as TGCAGCGTTTCGGACATCTCTGGAAACACCATATATTTT. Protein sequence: CSVSDISGNTIYF.

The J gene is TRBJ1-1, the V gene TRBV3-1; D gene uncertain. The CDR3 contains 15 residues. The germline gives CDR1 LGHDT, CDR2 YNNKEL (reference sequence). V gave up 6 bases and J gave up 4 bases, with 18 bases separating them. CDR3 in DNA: TGTGCCAGCAGTCAGAGGCGGGCGGAGGTCACTGAAGCTTTCTTT. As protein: CASSQRRAEVTEAFF.

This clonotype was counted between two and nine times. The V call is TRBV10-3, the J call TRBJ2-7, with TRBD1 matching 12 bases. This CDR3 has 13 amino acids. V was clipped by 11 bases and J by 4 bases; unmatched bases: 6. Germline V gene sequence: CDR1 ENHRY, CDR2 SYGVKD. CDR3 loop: CAAGGQGAYEQYF. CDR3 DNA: TGTGCCGCCGGGGGACAGGGGGCTTACGAGCAGTACTTC.

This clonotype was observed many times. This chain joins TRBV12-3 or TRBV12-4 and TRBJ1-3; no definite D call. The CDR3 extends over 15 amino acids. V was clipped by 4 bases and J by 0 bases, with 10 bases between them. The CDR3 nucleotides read TGTGCCAGCAGTTACTGGGTTCACTCTGGAAACACCATATATTTT. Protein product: CASSYWVHSGNTIYF.

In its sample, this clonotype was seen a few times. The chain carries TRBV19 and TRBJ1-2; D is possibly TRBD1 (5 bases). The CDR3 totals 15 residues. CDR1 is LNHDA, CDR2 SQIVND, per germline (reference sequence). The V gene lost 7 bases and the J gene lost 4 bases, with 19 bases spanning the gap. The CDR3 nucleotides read TGTGCCAGTAATTCAGACCGGGGACGGAGCTATGGCTACACCTTC. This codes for CASNSDRGRSYGYTF.

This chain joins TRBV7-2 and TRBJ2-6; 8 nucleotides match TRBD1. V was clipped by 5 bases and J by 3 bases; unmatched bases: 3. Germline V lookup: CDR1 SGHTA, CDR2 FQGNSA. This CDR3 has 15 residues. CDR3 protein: CASSRRGLGANVLTF. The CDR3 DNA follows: TGTGCCAGCAGCCGCAGGGGGCTTGGGGCCAACGTCCTGACTTTC.

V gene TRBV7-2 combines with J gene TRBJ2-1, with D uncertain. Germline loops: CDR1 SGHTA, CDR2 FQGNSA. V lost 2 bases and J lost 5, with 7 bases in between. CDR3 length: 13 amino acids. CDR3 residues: CASSLPHDNEQFF. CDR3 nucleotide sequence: TGTGCCAGCAGCTTACCTCACGACAATGAGCAGTTCTTC. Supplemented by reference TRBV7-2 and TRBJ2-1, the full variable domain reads GAGVSQSPSNKVTEKGKDVELRCDPISGHTALYWYRQSLGQGLEFLIYFQGNSAPDKSGLPSDRFSAERTGGSVSTLTIQRTQQEDSAVYLCASSLPHDNEQFFGPGTRLTVL.

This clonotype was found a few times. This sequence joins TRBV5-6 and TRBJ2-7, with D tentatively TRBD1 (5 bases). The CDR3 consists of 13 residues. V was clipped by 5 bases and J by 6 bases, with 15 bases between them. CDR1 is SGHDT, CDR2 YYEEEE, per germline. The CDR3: CASRHLDSGEQYF. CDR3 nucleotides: TGTGCCAGCAGGCATTTAGACAGTGGCGAGCAGTACTTC.

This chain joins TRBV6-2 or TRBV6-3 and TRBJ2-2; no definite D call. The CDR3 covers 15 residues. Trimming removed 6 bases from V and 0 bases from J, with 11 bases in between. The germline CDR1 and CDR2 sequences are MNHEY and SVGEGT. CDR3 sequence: CASRPGMANTGELFF. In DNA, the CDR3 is TGTGCCAGCAGACCCGGCATGGCGAACACCGGGGAGCTGTTTTTT.